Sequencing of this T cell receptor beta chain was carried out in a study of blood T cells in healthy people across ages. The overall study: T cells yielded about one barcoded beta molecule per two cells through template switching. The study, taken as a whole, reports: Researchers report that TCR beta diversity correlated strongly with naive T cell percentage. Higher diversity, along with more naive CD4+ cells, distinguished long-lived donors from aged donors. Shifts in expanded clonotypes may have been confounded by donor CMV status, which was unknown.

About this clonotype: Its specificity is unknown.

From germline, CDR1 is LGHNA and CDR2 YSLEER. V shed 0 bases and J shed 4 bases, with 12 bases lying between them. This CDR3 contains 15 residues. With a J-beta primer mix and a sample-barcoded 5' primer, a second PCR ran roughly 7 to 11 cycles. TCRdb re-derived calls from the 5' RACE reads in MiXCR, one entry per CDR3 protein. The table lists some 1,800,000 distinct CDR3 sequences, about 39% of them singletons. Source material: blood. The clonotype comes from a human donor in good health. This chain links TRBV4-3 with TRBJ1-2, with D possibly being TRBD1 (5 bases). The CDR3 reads CASSQDKGDGYGYTF. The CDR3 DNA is TGCGCCAGCAGCCAAGATAAAGGGGACGGCTATGGCTACACCTTC.